Shown below are 7 T cell receptor beta chains from a single sample sequenced in a study of shared clonotypes between healthy human individuals. The protocol was immunoSEQ multiplex PCR, while the TCRdb copy is restricted to in-frame clones and leaves out a portion. The table shows roughly 2 million clones, with roughly 94% occurring only once. Naive-designated CD8 cells lacked CD45RO, were positively enriched for CCR7, and omitted terminally differentiated effector memory CD45RA+ cells. The source material was naive CD8+ T cells sorted from blood. Receptors were obtained from a man aged 18-30 years in good health.

As concerns this clone: Other DNA sequences from this sample encode an identical CDR3 as well. V is TRBV27 and J is TRBJ2-1; the match to TRBD2 covers 7 bases. The CDR3 is 15 residues long. The V gene end was trimmed by 1 base and the J gene end by 5 bases; junction bases not matched to a gene: 5. Germline CDR1 and CDR2: MNHEY and SMNVEV (reference sequence). CDR3 amino acids: CASSLYSGGDNEQFF. CDR3 DNA sequence: TGTGCCAGCAGTTTATATTCGGGGGGTGACAATGAGCAGTTCTTC.

J is TRBJ2-7 and V is TRBV30; D perhaps matches TRBD1 (5 bases). The CDR3 is 14 residues long. The ends were cut back, 0 bases at V and 3 bases at J, with 12 bases in the middle. From germline, CDR1 is GTSNPN and CDR2 SVGIG (reference sequence). The CDR3 coding sequence is TGTGCCTGGAGTGTAGGGGCAGGGAACTACGAGCAGTACTTC. It specifies CAWSVGAGNYEQYF.

This chain connects TRBV28 to TRBJ2-1, with TRBD2 matching over 10 bases. The CDR3 consists of 14 residues. Germline values: CDR1 MDHEN, CDR2 SYDVKM. The V gene end was trimmed by 6 bases and the J gene end by 8 bases; junction bases not matched to a gene: 7. The CDR3 DNA follows: TGTGCCAGCAGCATAGCGGGGGGTGCTGATGAGCAGTTCTTC. It translates to CASSIAGGADEQFF.

This chain connects TRBV30 to TRBJ2-3; TRBD1 matches at 12 bases. V lost 4 bases, J lost 2 bases, and 7 bases stayed unmatched. CDR3 length: 16 residues. CDR1 GTSNPN and CDR2 SVGIG come from the germline V gene (reference sequence). DNA for the CDR3: TGTGCCTGGATGGCCGGGACAGGGGGCTTCACAGATACGCAGTATTTT. This sequence encodes CAWMAGTGGFTDTQYF. Together with reference TRBV30 and TRBJ2-3, the CDR3 gives the full variable domain: SQTIHQWPATLVQPVGSPLSLECTVEGTSNPNLYWYRQAAGRGLQLLFYSVGIGQISSEVPQNLSASRPQDRQFILSSKKLLLSDSGFYLCAWMAGTGGFTDTQYFGPGTRLTVL.

V usage is TRBV7-9 and J usage is TRBJ1-4; D is unresolved. Trimming removed 2 bases from V and 5 bases from J, with 24 bases in between. The CDR3 is 19 residues long. CDR1 and CDR2 from the germline V gene are SEHNR and FQNEAQ (reference sequence). CDR3 loop: CASSLYGWDRTEKNEKLFF. The CDR3 DNA reads as TGTGCCAGCAGCTTATATGGATGGGATCGGACGGAAAAAAATGAAAAACTGTTTTTT.

About this clone itself: This sample also contains other DNA sequences that code for the same CDR3. The V call is TRBV5-1, the J call TRBJ2-1, with 13 nucleotides matching TRBD2. Germline assignment: CDR1 SGHRS and CDR2 YFSETQ. The CDR3 contains 14 residues. The V gene end was trimmed by 3 bases and the J gene end by 8 bases; junction bases not matched to a gene: 2. This CDR3 is CASSSGTSGDEQFF. The CDR3 nucleotides read TGCGCCAGCAGCTCCGGGACTAGCGGGGATGAGCAGTTCTTC. Complete variable domain (other parts from reference TRBV5-1 and TRBJ2-1): KAGVTQTPRYLIKTRGQQVTLSCSPISGHRSVSWYQQTPGQGLQFLFEYFSETQRNKGNFPGRFSGRQFSNSRSEMNVSTLELGDSALYLCASSSGTSGDEQFFGPGTRLTVL.

The chain uses TRBV7-9 and TRBJ2-7; the match to TRBD2 covers 14 bases. This CDR3 is built from 18 residues. Germline CDR1 SEHNR, CDR2 FQNEAQ (reference sequence). The V and J ends lost 5 bases and 0 bases, in that order; junction bases with no gene match: 9. CDR3 region: CASSQGTSGGQSSYEQYF. The CDR3 DNA is TGTGCCAGCAGCCAGGGGACTAGCGGGGGACAAAGCTCCTACGAGCAGTACTTC.